Shown below are 31 T cell receptor beta chains from a single sample sequenced in a study of patients with pleural tuberculosis. One entry per CDR3 protein results from TCRdb running MiXCR on the reads. In the table there are around 50,000 distinct CDR3 sequences, around 6.7% of which are singletons. The source is a human donor with pleural tuberculosis.

This clonotype occurred many times. CDR3 coding DNA: TGTGCCAGCAGTTACTCCGGGACTAGCGCCGATGAGCAGTTCTTC. Translating it yields CASSYSGTSADEQFF. The V gene is TRBV6-2 or TRBV6-3, the J gene TRBJ2-1; 10 bases match TRBD2. CDR3 length: 15 residues. Germline V gene lookup returns CDR1 MNHEY and CDR2 SVGEGT. V dropped 0 bases and J dropped 8; count of bases not matched to a gene: 4.

This clonotype was detected ten times or more. The J gene is TRBJ2-1, the V gene TRBV11-2, with D maybe TRBD2 (5 bases). V was cut by 8 bases and J by 10 bases, with 15 bases left in between. Germline V gives CDR1 SGHAT, CDR2 FQNNGV. CDR3 length: 12 amino acids. The CDR3: CASATDSREQFF. The DNA for the CDR3 is TGTGCCAGCGCTACGGACTCAAGAGAGCAGTTCTTC.

This clonotype appeared many times. The chain carries TRBV6-1 and TRBJ1-2; no clear D. V was clipped by 4 bases and J by 5 bases, with 8 bases between them. CDR3 length equals 12 residues. The germline V gene encodes CDR1 MNHNS and CDR2 SASEGT. The CDR3 region is CASSAQSYGYTF. The CDR3 DNA sequence: TGTGCCAGCAGTGCCCAGAGTTATGGCTACACCTTC.

The sample holds many counts of this clonotype. The rearrangement uses TRBV28 and TRBJ2-1; 10 bases match TRBD2. This CDR3 comprises 15 residues. CDR1 and CDR2 (germline): MDHEN, SYDVKM. The junction had 5 bases not matched to a gene; V was cut back by 5 bases and J by 4 bases. The CDR3 protein is CASSRSSGSYNEQFF. For the CDR3, the DNA is TGTGCCAGCAGTCGTTCTAGCGGGAGTTACAATGAGCAGTTCTTC.

This clonotype showed up many times. The chain employs TRBV11-1 and TRBJ2-3, with no clear D. Germline-derived CDR1 and CDR2 are SGHAT and FQDESV (reference sequence). V was shortened by 3 bases and J by 2 bases, with 12 bases between the two germline ends. This CDR3 contains 15 residues. This chain's CDR3 is CASSFPRTTTDTQYF. CDR3 sequence (DNA): TGTGCCAGCAGCTTCCCCCGAACGACCACAGATACGCAGTATTTT.

This clonotype occurred many times. J is TRBJ2-7 and V is TRBV27; TRBD2 matches at 8 bases. The CDR3 totals 13 residues. The V gene's germline CDR1 is MNHEY and CDR2 SMNVEV (reference sequence). Losses at the gene ends were 8 bases for V and 1 base for J; bases not matched to a gene: 4. The CDR3 region is CASSREVSYEQYV. The DNA of the CDR3 is TGTGCCAGCTCGCGGGAGGTGTCCTACGAGCAGTACGTC.

This clonotype was counted between two and nine times. The V and J genes are TRBV11-1 and TRBJ2-7; 8 bases align to TRBD2. Germline trimming cut 7 bases from V and 2 bases from J; bases unmatched to any gene: 7. CDR1 is SGHAT, CDR2 FQDESV, per germline (reference sequence). The CDR3 is 14 residues long. CDR3 protein: CASTLLAAPYEQYF. In DNA form, the CDR3 reads TGTGCCAGCACCCTACTAGCGGCACCCTACGAGCAGTACTTC.

As concerns this clonotype: Just one base apart from a much larger clone, this may be a read error. The V gene is TRBV11-2, the J gene TRBJ2-7; possibly TRBD2 for D (6 bases). The V gene's germline CDR1 is SGHAT and CDR2 FQNNGV. The CDR3 extends over 14 amino acids. CDR3 residues: CVSSPIRGNYEQYF. CDR3 bases: TGTGTCAGCAGCCCTATTCGGGGGAACTACGAGCAGTACTTC.

This clonotype was seen at least ten times. This chain links TRBV28 with TRBJ1-2; D might be TRBD1 (5 bases). Germline V lookup: CDR1 MDHEN, CDR2 SYDVKM. V was clipped by 5 bases and J by 4 bases, with 11 bases between them. CDR3 length equals 13 residues. CDR3 sequence: CASSDSGSYGYTF. CDR3 nucleotides: TGTGCCAGCAGTGATTCAGGGAGCTATGGCTACACCTTC.

Comment on this clonotype: A much larger clone lies a single base off, so this may be a read error. The J gene is TRBJ2-3, the V gene TRBV10-3; D call uncertain. The CDR3 is 13 amino acids. Germline CDR1 reads ENHRY; CDR2 reads SYGVKD. CDR3: CAISGGSTDTRYF. Here the CDR3 DNA reads TGTGCCATCAGTGGTGGCAGCACAGATACGCGGTATTTT.

This clonotype was recorded at least ten times. This chain connects TRBV20-1 to TRBJ2-1; TRBD2 aligns across 7 bases. The CDR3 length is 15 residues. Germline V gene lookup returns CDR1 DFQATT and CDR2 SNEGSKA (reference sequence). V shed 6 bases and J 2 bases; nucleotides not matched to a gene: 10. CDR3 sequence: CSAPGTGRAYNEQFF. In nucleotides, the CDR3 is TGCAGTGCGCCCGGGACTGGGAGGGCCTACAATGAGCAGTTCTTC.

This clonotype was observed at least ten times. This chain uses TRBV2 with TRBJ1-5, with no clear D. The CDR3 has 17 residues. CDR1 SNHLY and CDR2 FYNNEI come from the germline V gene. The V and J ends lost 4 bases and 1 base respectively, with 17 bases between them. In DNA, the CDR3 is TGTGCCAGCAGTGGCACCAATGTGTGGACCAGCAATCAGCCCCAGCATTTT. This sequence encodes CASSGTNVWTSNQPQHF.

V and J are TRBV20-1 and TRBJ1-5; TRBD1 is a possible D gene (6 bases). In germline, CDR1 is DFQATT, CDR2 SNEGSKA (reference sequence). V gave up 4 bases and J gave up 3 bases, with 13 bases separating them. The CDR3 consists of 14 residues. The CDR3 reads CSAIQGTHNQPQHF. The CDR3 DNA sequence: TGCAGTGCTATTCAGGGGACCCACAATCAGCCCCAGCATTTT.

This clonotype occurred many times. The chain carries TRBV28 and TRBJ1-4; D not certain. The CDR3 consists of 14 residues. Germline CDR1 is MDHEN and CDR2 is SYDVKM. Trimming cost V 6 bases and J 6 bases, with 14 bases left between them. CDR3 DNA sequence: TGTGCCAGCAGGAGACCTCTGAGAGATGAAAAACTGTTTTTT. Amino acid sequence: CASRRPLRDEKLFF.

This clonotype was seen ten or more times. The chain is built from TRBV10-3 and TRBJ2-2; D unresolved. Germline V gives CDR1 ENHRY, CDR2 SYGVKD. The V and J ends lost 8 bases and 0 bases respectively, with 7 bases between them. This CDR3 region has 13 residues. The CDR3 is CAIVRTNTGELFF. The CDR3 DNA follows: TGTGCCATCGTGAGGACGAACACCGGGGAGCTGTTTTTT.

The sample holds many counts of this clonotype. The rearrangement uses TRBV6-2 or TRBV6-3 and TRBJ2-1; D gene uncertain. Germline CDR1 and CDR2: MNHEY and SVGEGT. The CDR3 has 12 residues. V was shortened by 6 bases and J by 5 bases, with 8 bases between the two germline ends. The CDR3 sequence is CASRNGDNEQFF. In DNA, the CDR3 is TGTGCCAGCAGGAACGGAGACAATGAGCAGTTCTTC.

On this clonotype itself: A much larger clonotype is one base distant, so this may be a read error. The genes are TRBV10-3 and TRBJ1-1, with no clear D. V gave up 4 bases and J gave up 3 bases, with 9 bases separating them. This CDR3 region has 13 residues. Germline CDR1 is ENHRY and CDR2 is SYGVKD. The CDR3 loop is CAISGKWDTEAFF. The CDR3 DNA is TGTGCCATCAGTGGGAAGTGGGACACTGAAGCTTTCTTT.

The sample holds many counts of this clonotype. The V call is TRBV6-5, the J call TRBJ2-7, with TRBD1 as a possible D gene (6 bases). This CDR3 has 13 amino acids. Germline V gene lookup returns CDR1 MNHEY and CDR2 SVGAGI. V lost 2 bases and J lost 3, with 8 bases in between. The CDR3 DNA sequence: TGTGCCAGCAGTTACACACAGGGCTACGAGCAGTACGTC. Amino acid sequence: CASSYTQGYEQYV.

This clonotype was observed at least ten times. The rearrangement joins TRBV4-3 to TRBJ1-3; D gene ambiguous. CDR1 LGHNA and CDR2 YSLEER come from the germline V gene. The V end lost 0 bases, the J end lost 4 bases, and 4 bases lay between the germline ends. This CDR3 has 13 amino acids. CDR3: CASSQERGNTIYF. CDR3 nucleotides: TGCGCCAGCAGCCAAGAGAGGGGAAACACCATATATTTT.

A remark on this clonotype: A clone one base away is much larger, so this may be a read error. The V gene is TRBV28, the J gene TRBJ2-7, with 10 bases matching TRBD1. The ends lost 6 bases at V and 9 bases at J; junction bases unmatched: 11. The CDR3 is made up of 14 amino acids. Germline V CDR1 and CDR2: MDHEN, SYDVKM. The CDR3 spells CASSPGQGLSGQYF. The CDR3 DNA is TGTGCCAGCAGCCCGGGACAGGGGTTGTCCGGGCAGTACTTC.

This clonotype has ten or more counts. The chain recombines TRBV27 with TRBJ1-2; D uncertain. V was cut by 3 bases and J by 7 bases, with 9 bases left in between. Germline CDR1 MNHEY, CDR2 SMNVEV (reference sequence). CDR3 length: 12 residues. The CDR3 DNA reads TGTGCCAGCAGTTTTGATGGTGGTGGCTACACCTTC. Translating gives CASSFDGGGYTF.

The sample holds one count of this clonotype. The chain combines TRBV12-5 with TRBJ2-7; D is unresolved. The CDR3 is made up of 12 amino acids. The ends were cut back, 1 base at V and 6 bases at J, with 7 bases in the middle. Germline CDR1 reads LGHNT; CDR2 reads FRNRAP. DNA for the CDR3: TGTGCTAGTGGTTTGGGGTGGGTCGAGCAGTACTTC. Its protein product is CASGLGWVEQYF.

This clonotype was counted many times. The genes are TRBV6-1 and TRBJ1-1, with D possibly being TRBD1 (6 bases). The CDR3 spans 12 residues. Germline values: CDR1 MNHNS, CDR2 SASEGT. Trimming removed 7 bases at V and 9 bases at J, with 15 bases between. The CDR3 region has the DNA TGTGCCAGCACTGATACAGGGCCCCAAGCTTTCTTT. This translates into CASTDTGPQAFF.

This clonotype was seen only a few times. The chain links TRBV5-1 to TRBJ1-1; D may be TRBD1 (6 bases). The CDR3 is made up of 13 amino acids. Trimming removed 4 bases from V and 6 bases from J, with 13 bases in between. Germline assignment: CDR1 SGHRS and CDR2 YFSETQ. The CDR3 spells CASSPTKGAEAFF. CDR3 coding DNA: TGCGCCAGCAGCCCGACTAAGGGGGCTGAAGCTTTCTTT.

This clonotype showed up many times. The chain employs TRBV2 and TRBJ2-1, with unresolved D. The germline V and J ends were trimmed by 1 base and 2 bases, with 3 bases remaining between them. CDR1 is SNHLY, CDR2 FYNNEI, per germline. The CDR3 consists of 13 residues. Written as DNA, the CDR3 is TGTGCCAGCAGTGAAGAAGCCTACAATGAGCAGTTCTTC. Its protein is CASSEEAYNEQFF.

This clonotype was detected many times. The rearrangement uses TRBV5-1 and TRBJ1-1, with D unclear. CDR3 size: 13 residues. Looked up from germline, CDR1 is SGHRS and CDR2 is YFSETQ. Trimming pared 6 bases from V and 0 bases from J, leaving 9 bases between. CDR3 loop: CASKVRVNTEAFF. In DNA form, the CDR3 reads TGCGCCAGCAAGGTAAGGGTGAACACTGAAGCTTTCTTT. Complete variable domain (other parts from reference TRBV5-1 and TRBJ1-1): KAGVTQTPRYLIKTRGQQVTLSCSPISGHRSVSWYQQTPGQGLQFLFEYFSETQRNKGNFPGRFSGRQFSNSRSEMNVSTLELGDSALYLCASKVRVNTEAFFGQGTRLTVV.

In this sample, this clonotype turned up many times. The CDR3 protein is CSARRGGDSPLHF. The CDR3 DNA reads TGCAGTGCTAGAAGGGGGGGTGATTCACCCCTCCACTTT. This sequence joins TRBV20-1 and TRBJ1-6, with D perhaps matching TRBD1 (6 bases). Trimming stripped 2 bases from V and 8 bases from J, with 10 bases between. This CDR3 is built from 13 residues. Germline CDR1 reads DFQATT; CDR2 reads SNEGSKA (reference sequence).

This clonotype was counted at least ten times. The chain joins TRBV12-3 or TRBV12-4 to TRBJ2-5, with 9 bases fitting TRBD1. CDR3 size: 17 residues. V lost 5 bases to trimming and J lost 5 bases; unmatched junction nucleotides: 15. CDR3 sequence: CASSPHPGTGSMETQYF. CDR3 DNA sequence: TGTGCCAGCAGTCCACATCCAGGGACAGGGTCTATGGAGACCCAGTACTTC.

Concerning this clonotype itself: This may be a read error, as it is one base from a much larger clone. This chain uses TRBV6-2 or TRBV6-3 with TRBJ1-2; D unresolved. CDR3 length: 14 residues. Germline V gives CDR1 MNHEY, CDR2 SVGEGT. Between the trimmed V and J ends, which lost 10 bases and 0 bases, there was a span of 15 bases. The CDR3 is CANTLDGTNYGYTF. In DNA form, the CDR3 reads TGTGCCAACACTTTGGACGGAACTAACTATGGCTACACCTTC.

This clonotype was recorded at least ten times. The rearrangement joins TRBV11-2 to TRBJ2-3; 9 positions agree with TRBD1. CDR3 length: 15 residues. Germline V gives CDR1 SGHAT, CDR2 FQNNGV. J gave up 7 bases and V 5 bases, and 10 bases lay outside the gene matches. CDR3 amino acids: CASSPIGQGSYTQYF. The CDR3, as DNA: TGTGCCAGCAGCCCTATAGGACAGGGGTCATATACGCAGTATTTT.

This clonotype came up many times. This sequence joins TRBV20-1 and TRBJ2-1, with 9 positions matching TRBD1. Germline V gene lookup returns CDR1 DFQATT and CDR2 SNEGSKA (reference sequence). This CDR3 is built from 12 residues. Unmatched junction bases numbered 3, after V lost 4 bases and J lost 8 bases. CDR3 bases: TGCAGTGCTACACAGGGGGCGCATGAGCAGTTCTTC. It codes for CSATQGAHEQFF.